The 18 T cell receptor beta chains in this list originate from one sample, sequenced in a study of vaccination and CD4 T cells after COVID-19. The study sequenced cultured CD4+ T cell DNA using the Oncomine TCR Beta short-read assay. TCRdb re-derived calls from the PCR reads in MiXCR, one entry per CDR3 protein. Of over 14,000 distinct CDR3 sequences listed, 53% are singletons. What these receptors recognize is not known. Treatment in this sample: approximately 9-day PBMC culture with coronavirus spike peptide pools or control peptides (ViraFEST assay). The material sequenced was CD4+ T cells from blood, cultured in vitro. The receptors here all came from a human donor who had recovered from COVID-19.

This clonotype was seen a single time. The chain is built from TRBV28 and TRBJ1-1; D unclear. Trimming removed 6 bases from V and 3 bases from J, with 14 bases in between. This CDR3 has 14 residues. CDR1 and CDR2 from the germline V gene are MDHEN and SYDVKM. CDR3 region: CASSPIGVDTEAFF. CDR3 sequence (DNA): TGTGCCAGCAGCCCCATCGGGGTTGACACTGAAGCTTTCTTT.

CDR3 bases: TGTGCCAGCAGTTTATCATCCATCGTCGAGAACACTGAAGCTTTCTTT. Translated, it gives CASSLSSIVENTEAFF. This rearrangement joins TRBV28 to TRBJ1-1; D remains ambiguous. CDR3 length: 16 amino acids. Trimming removed 1 base at V and 1 base at J, with 13 bases between. The germline V gene encodes CDR1 MDHEN and CDR2 SYDVKM.

The V gene is TRBV6-1, the J gene TRBJ2-3; D possibly matches TRBD1 or TRBD2 (5 bases each). This CDR3 contains 14 residues. V was shortened by 5 bases and J by 0 bases, with 9 bases between the two germline ends. In germline, CDR1 is MNHNS, CDR2 SASEGT. CDR3 in amino acids: CASSIRDSTDTQYF. CDR3 coding DNA: TGTGCCAGCAGTATCCGGGACAGCACAGATACGCAGTATTTT.

Only a few counts were recorded for this clonotype. The rearrangement joins TRBV10-2 to TRBJ2-2; 8 positions match TRBD1. CDR1 and CDR2 from the germline V gene are WSHSY and SAAADI. With 6 bases clipped from V and 7 bases from J, the junction kept 7 bases outside the gene matches. CDR3 length: 14 amino acids. CDR3 loop: CASRSDRDGGELFF. CDR3 DNA: TGCGCCAGCAGATCGGACAGGGACGGCGGGGAGCTGTTTTTT.

The V call is TRBV14, the J call TRBJ1-2; no reliable D call. V was cut by 1 base and J by 5 bases, with 8 bases left in between. CDR3 length: 13 residues. CDR1 is SGHDN and CDR2 is FVKESK in the germline V gene. CDR3 nucleotide sequence: TGTGCCAGCAGCCAAGGTCTCCAATATGGCTACACCTTC. Amino acids: CASSQGLQYGYTF. The whole variable domain, filled in from reference TRBV14 and TRBJ1-2, reads EAGVTQFPSHSVIEKGQTVTLRCDPISGHDNLYWYRRVMGKEIKFLLHFVKESKQDESGMPNNRFLAERTGGTYSTLKVQPAELEDSGVYFCASSQGLQYGYTFGSGTRLTVV.

The table lists this clonotype with a count of one. The V gene is TRBV5-1, the J gene TRBJ2-5; D assignment may be TRBD1 or TRBD2 (5 bases each). Germline CDR1 and CDR2: SGHRS and YFSETQ. This CDR3 comprises 17 residues. V dropped 4 bases and J dropped 0 bases, with 19 bases sitting between them. The CDR3 sequence is CASSQGGGGLYQETQYF. CDR3 DNA sequence: TGCGCCAGCAGCCAAGGTGGTGGGGGTTTGTACCAAGAGACCCAGTACTTC.

This chain uses TRBV24-1 with TRBJ1-2; 7 positions match TRBD1. The CDR3 sequence is 13 residues long. Trimming cost V 5 bases and J 8 bases; bases outside gene matches: 7. Germline V gene data show CDR1 as KGHDR and CDR2 as SFDVKD. CDR3 amino acids: CATSVAGTVGYTF. In nucleotides, the CDR3 is TGTGCCACCAGTGTGGCCGGGACAGTGGGCTACACCTTC.

The chain is built from TRBV6-1 and TRBJ1-1; D is uncertain. Germline V gives CDR1 MNHNS, CDR2 SASEGT. This CDR3 is 13 amino acids long. Trimming took 5 bases from V and 1 from J, leaving 8 bases between them. The CDR3: CASSRQGNTEAFF. CDR3 coding DNA: TGTGCCAGCAGTCGACAAGGGAACACTGAAGCTTTCTTT.

The chain couples TRBV7-8 to TRBJ2-5; D call uncertain. The V gene's germline CDR1 is SGHVS and CDR2 FQNEAQ. CDR3 length: 14 residues. Trimming stripped 3 bases from V and 0 bases from J, with 8 bases between. The CDR3 nucleotides are TGTGCCAGCAGCTTTCCAGTAAACCAAGAGACCCAGTACTTC. Protein sequence: CASSFPVNQETQYF.

The gene calls are TRBV2 and TRBJ1-6; D is possibly TRBD1 (5 bases). There are 15 residues in the CDR3. The germline gives CDR1 SNHLY, CDR2 FYNNEI. The ends were cut back, 8 bases at V and 7 bases at J, with 18 bases in the middle. The CDR3 region is CASLRRGLDNSPLHF. CDR3 sequence (DNA): TGTGCCAGCCTCAGGCGGGGACTCGACAATTCACCCCTCCACTTT.

This clonotype qualifies as medium-sized. The chain employs TRBV12-3 or TRBV12-4 and TRBJ2-2; 7 nucleotides match TRBD1. This CDR3 region has 14 residues. V lost 1 base to trimming and J lost 7 bases; unmatched junction nucleotides: 3. Here the CDR3 DNA reads TGTGCCAGCAGTTTAGGACAGGGCGTCGGGGAGCTGTTTTTT. Translating gives CASSLGQGVGELFF.

The chain combines TRBV6-1 with TRBJ2-2; D unclear. The CDR3 runs 13 residues. Germline assignment: CDR1 MNHNS and CDR2 SASEGT. V gave up 7 bases and J gave up 4 bases, with 10 bases separating them. CDR3 coding DNA: TGTGCCAGCACACGCCACCCCACCGGGGAGCTGTTTTTT. Translated, it gives CASTRHPTGELFF.

The chain uses TRBV20-1 and TRBJ2-3; TRBD2 aligns across 11 bases. Germline V gene sequence: CDR1 DFQATT, CDR2 SNEGSKA (reference sequence). Losses at the gene ends were 3 bases for V and 0 bases for J; bases not matched to a gene: 2. The CDR3 is 15 amino acids. The CDR3: CSASWTSGSTDTQYF. DNA of the CDR3: TGCAGTGCTAGTTGGACTAGCGGGAGCACAGATACGCAGTATTTT.

This clonotype has a handful of counts. The V call is TRBV19, the J call TRBJ1-5; D may be TRBD1 (6 bases). The V gene's germline CDR1 is LNHDA and CDR2 SQIVND (reference sequence). The CDR3 totals 16 residues. V was clipped by 5 bases and J by 4 bases, with 18 bases between them. CDR3: CASSLRDTLVNQPQHF. Written as DNA, the CDR3 is TGTGCCAGTAGTCTAAGGGACACCCTAGTAAATCAGCCCCAGCATTTT.

The rearrangement uses TRBV24-1 and TRBJ2-5; 10 bases map to TRBD1. This CDR3 spans 15 amino acids. The germline gives CDR1 KGHDR, CDR2 SFDVKD. Germline trimming cut 4 bases from V and 3 bases from J; bases unmatched to any gene: 4. The CDR3 spells CATSDRTGGEETQYF. CDR3 nucleotide sequence: TGTGCCACCAGTGACCGGACAGGGGGGGAAGAGACCCAGTACTTC.

The V gene is TRBV10-3, the J gene TRBJ2-5; TRBD2 agrees at 8 bases. Germline CDR1 reads ENHRY; CDR2 reads SYGVKD. The CDR3 has 15 amino acids. J lost 5 bases, V lost 1 base, and 6 bases had no gene match. Written as DNA, the CDR3 is TGTGCCATCAGTGAGTACGGACTAGCAGGGGAGACCCAGTACTTC. This encodes CAISEYGLAGETQYF.

This clonotype was picked up a small number of times. The genes are TRBV25-1 and TRBJ2-5, with 9 nucleotides matching TRBD1. Trimming cost V 4 bases and J 5 bases; bases outside gene matches: 11. Per germline, CDR1 MGHDK and CDR2 SYGVNS. The CDR3 has 16 residues. The CDR3 reads CASSAITGGLVETQYF. DNA for the CDR3: TGTGCCAGCAGTGCCATTACAGGGGGCTTAGTGGAGACCCAGTACTTC.

This clonotype was picked up a small number of times. The chain has TRBV20-1 and TRBJ2-5, with TRBD2 identical over 10 bases. CDR1 and CDR2 (germline): DFQATT, SNEGSKA (reference sequence). J was trimmed by 5 bases and V by 2 bases; bases with no gene match: 11. The CDR3 spans 16 residues. CDR3 residues: CSARTPSGGARETQYF. The CDR3 DNA follows: TGCAGTGCTAGAACCCCCAGCGGGGGGGCGCGGGAGACCCAGTACTTC.